Here is one TCR beta chain with its context. The sample comes from a study of read filtering for tumor transcriptome and immune sequencing. Study information: R-ISS stage counts were 8 or 9 for I, 15 to 20 for II, six or seven for III.

CDR1 is LNHDA and CDR2 is SQIVND in the germline V gene (reference sequence). V dropped 2 bases and J dropped 8 bases, with 19 bases sitting between them. This CDR3 region has 16 residues. The library was built from 400 ng RNA with molecular barcoded adaptors for alpha/delta and beta/gamma chains. TCRdb analysed the reads with MiXCR anew, one entry per CDR3 protein. The sample lists about 46,000 distinct CDR3 sequences; less than 20% were seen once. The specimen was a population of CD138-negative cells sorted from bone marrow. This receptor was obtained from a donor older than 35 with multiple myeloma. This chain connects TRBV19 to TRBJ2-1; D is uncertain. The CDR3: CASSIPWGTPGHEQFF. The CDR3 bases are TGTGCCAGTAGTATACCTTGGGGTACGCCCGGCCATGAGCAGTTCTTC.